This TCR beta chain was sequenced in a study of shared clonotypes between healthy human individuals. For this clone: Distinct nucleotide sequences in the sample also encode this CDR3.

This CDR3 region has 14 residues. V shed 0 bases and J shed 1 base, with 8 bases lying between them. The germline CDR1 and CDR2 sequences are SGDLS and YYNGEE. The assay was immunoSEQ multiplex PCR, and TCRdb's table has in-frame clones only and misses some. The data show around 1.9 million clones, just over 90% seen once. The naive CD8 subset, CD45RO-negative cells positively selected for CCR7, excluded terminally differentiated effector memory CD45RA+ cells. Sequenced: naive CD8+ T cells from PBMCs. This clonotype originated in a man younger than 35 in good health. Some clones in this sample may be carry-over from other donors' samples. The chain has TRBV9 and TRBJ2-7, with D perhaps TRBD1 (6 bases). Here the CDR3 DNA reads TGTGCCAGCAGCGTAGTGGACAGTTCCTACGAGCAGTACTTC. It is translated as CASSVVDSSYEQYF.